This T cell receptor beta chain came from a study of T-cell reconstitution after alpha-beta-depleted transplantation in children. Using unique molecular identifiers, the investigators prepared the TCRbeta library. Using its own MiXCR run on the PCR reads, TCRdb lists one record per CDR3 protein. The table has about 310,000 distinct CDR3 sequences, roughly 25% seen once. Study-wide points: As was reported, about two months after transplant, alpha-beta T cells came from several hundred expanded graft clones.

The CDR3 sequence is 15 residues long. Per the germline V gene, CDR1 is DFQATT and CDR2 is SNEGSKA (reference sequence). Losses at the gene ends were 3 bases for V and 5 bases for J; bases not matched to a gene: 7. To note about this clonotype: Its specificity is unknown.

This TCR was recovered from a male patient younger than 18 who had a stem cell transplant for acute lymphoblastic leukemia, so the T cells may come from the graft donor. The input for sequencing was PBMCs, mostly from graft donor cells, taken 180 days after TCRalphabeta/CD19-depleted stem cell transplant. The chain has TRBV20-1 and TRBJ2-1; TRBD1 matches 10 bases. The CDR3 coding sequence is TGCAGTGCTAGCGGGACAGGGGTCGGGAACAATGAGCAGTTCTTC. It yields the protein CSASGTGVGNNEQFF.